The TCR beta chain described here comes from a study of blood T cell repertoires in COVID-19. Overall study context: T cells, B-cell-depleted T cells, or PBMCs provided the cDNA or gDNA that served as material.

CDR1 SEHNR and CDR2 FQNEAQ come from the germline V gene (reference sequence). V lost 3 bases to trimming and J lost 2 bases, with 11 bases between them. The CDR3 spans 16 residues. Original processing methods: Nucleated cell number was recorded as an estimate derived from reference gene primer amplification. Here immunoSEQ multiplex PCR was the method, and the copy in TCRdb shows in-frame clones only, minus some. V and J calls and clone size follow that table, whereas D and trimming were derived from the DNA. The table has fewer than 200,000 clones, 65% to 85% seen once. The receptor comes from a man between 65 and 80 years old with active or convalescent COVID-19. Sequencing input: peripheral blood. This chain links TRBV7-9 with TRBJ2-6; tentatively, D is TRBD2 (5 bases). CDR3 coding DNA: TGTGCCAGCAGCTTCCCCCCCGGGGCTGGGGCCAACGTCCTGACTTTC. Translated, it gives CASSFPPGAGANVLTF.